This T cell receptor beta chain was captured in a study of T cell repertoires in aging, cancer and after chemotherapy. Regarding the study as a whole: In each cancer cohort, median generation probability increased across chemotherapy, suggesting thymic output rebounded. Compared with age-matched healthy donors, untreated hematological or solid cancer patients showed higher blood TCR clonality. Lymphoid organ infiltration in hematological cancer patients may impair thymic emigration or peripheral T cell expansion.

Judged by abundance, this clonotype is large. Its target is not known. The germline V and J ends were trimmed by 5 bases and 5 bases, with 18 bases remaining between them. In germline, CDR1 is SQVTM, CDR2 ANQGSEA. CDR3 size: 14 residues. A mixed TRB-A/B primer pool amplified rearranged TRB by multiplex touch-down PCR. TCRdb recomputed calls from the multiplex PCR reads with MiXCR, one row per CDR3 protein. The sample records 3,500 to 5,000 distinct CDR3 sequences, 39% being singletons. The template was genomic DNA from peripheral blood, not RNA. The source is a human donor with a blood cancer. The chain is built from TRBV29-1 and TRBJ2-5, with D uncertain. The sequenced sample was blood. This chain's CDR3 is CSVNTKLIGETQYF. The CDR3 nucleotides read TGCAGCGTTAACACAAAGTTGATCGGGGAGACCCAGTACTTC. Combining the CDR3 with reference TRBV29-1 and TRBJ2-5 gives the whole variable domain SAVISQKPSRDICQRGTSLTIQCQVDSQVTMMFWYRQQPGQSLTLIATANQGSEATYESGFVIDKFPISRPNLTFSTLTVSNMSPEDSSIYLCSVNTKLIGETQYFGPGTRLLVL.